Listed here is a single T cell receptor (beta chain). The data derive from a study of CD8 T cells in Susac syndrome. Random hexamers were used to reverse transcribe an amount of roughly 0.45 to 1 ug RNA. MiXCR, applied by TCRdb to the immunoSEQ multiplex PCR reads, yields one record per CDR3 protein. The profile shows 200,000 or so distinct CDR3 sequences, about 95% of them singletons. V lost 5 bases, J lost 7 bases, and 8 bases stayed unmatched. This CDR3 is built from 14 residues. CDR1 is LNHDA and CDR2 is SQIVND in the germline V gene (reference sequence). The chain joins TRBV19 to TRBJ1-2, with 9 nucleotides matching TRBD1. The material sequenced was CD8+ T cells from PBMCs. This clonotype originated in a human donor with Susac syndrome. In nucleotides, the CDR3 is TGTGCCAGTAGTTCGCGACAGGGGGTATCTGGCTACACCTTC. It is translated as CASSSRQGVSGYTF.